Here is one TCR beta chain with its context. Its specific antigen is unknown. No much larger clone is present one base from it, and per-base qualities are unavailable. The time point label for this specimen denotes: cycle 2 day 1 (C2D1) of nivolumab. Every trial patient had relapsed following autologous stem cell transplantation, and prior brentuximab vedotin exposure was what differed among cohorts A, B and C. The trial cohort was composed of about 53 patients with relapsed/refractory classical Hodgkin lymphoma, for whom complete response, partial response or progressive disease was recorded as best overall response. Trial patients were treated with single-agent nivolumab in the multi-cohort phase II CheckMate 205 trial. An independent review committee assessed best overall response by applying the 2007 International Working Group response criteria. Trial PBMCs were collected immediately before nivolumab initiation (C1D1) and during therapy at cycle 2 day 1 and cycle 4 day 1. After peripheral blood was drawn into 8 mL Vacutainer Cell Preparation Tubes, PBMCs were isolated by centrifugation and then cryopreserved.

The data stem from a study of PD-1 blockade in classical Hodgkin lymphoma (TCRdb year 2020). Notes on the research overall: Nivolumab dosing was 3 mg/kg intravenously every 2 weeks, continuing until either disease progression or unacceptable toxicity. To define a peripheral blood immune signature of response to PD-1 blockade in classical Hodgkin lymphoma, the study combined TCR beta sequencing with CyTOF. Study-level results and caveats: The study was limited to a single clinical trial cohort, and causes of repertoire differences, possibly disease activity or prior therapy, remained undefined. By C4D1, a significant rise was seen in CD4+ TCR diversity but not in CD8+ TCR diversity (p=0.0027 vs p=0.16), and the rise was most apparent among complete responders (p=0.02). Newly diagnosed patients were reported to have lower baseline TCR diversity than healthy donors, and relapsed/refractory patients were reported to have lower baseline TCR diversity still. Diversity was lower in patients who began nivolumab less than 1 year after ASCT, so these patients were left out of later analyses to avoid confounding by immune reconstitution. Trial patients achieving complete response had baseline diversity similar to newly diagnosed patients, whereas partial responders and progressors had significantly lower diversity.

Genomic DNA was extracted with the Qiagen DNeasy kit from unsorted PBMCs and from negatively selected CD4+ and CD8+ fractions. Using primers that anneal to V and J segments, immunoSEQ multiplex PCR amplified the TCR beta CDR3 regions. A synthetic immune receptor repertoire was used to minimize amplification bias, and any residual bias was removed computationally once sequencing was done. As for how the authors treated the data: Repertoire diversity was quantified as the Shannon entropy index using custom Python scripts. Unsorted, CD4+ and CD8+ repertoires were examined separately, except in combined analyses, for which CD4+ and CD8+ sequences were merged in silico. Clonal expansion was defined as at least a 2-fold frequency increase after treatment relative to C1D1, with a pseudocount of 0.5 for undetected baseline clones. Singleton clones were defined as clones with 0 or 1 copy at C1D1, and non-singleton clones were defined as clones with 2 or more copies. Clones expanded in unsorted samples were labelled as CD4+, CD8+ or unknown by matching protein sequences in sorted samples from the same patient. Diversity changes from C1D1 to C4D1 were tested in paired samples using Wilcoxon tests. Imported from immuneACCESS, the table was reduced by TCRdb to in-frame sequences with V and J called. These copies leave out some clones; in studies compared against another copy, an unresolved V gene accounts for under half, and the cause of the remainder is not known. That table gives V, J and clone size, and the DNA gave D and trimming. The sample yields 40,000 or so clones; about 88% were counted once. Jointly, the top ten make up just over 5.5% of the sample.

The CDR3 numbers 15 residues from cysteine through phenylalanine. Only CDR3 DNA is held: 45 bases, read in frame from base 1. After removal of 4 bases from V and 4 bases from J, the junction retains 2 bases not matched to a gene. The germline V gene (reference sequence) provides CDR1 LNHDA and CDR2 SQIVND. The sequence derives from a human donor with classical Hodgkin lymphoma. The chain joins TRBV19 to TRBJ1-4; 11 central nucleotides agree with TRBD1. The sequences come from peripheral blood mononuclear cells (PBMCs), collected before the second cycle of nivolumab. The DNA reads as follows: TGTGCCAGTAGTACCGGGACAGGGGGTAATGAAAAACTGTTTTTT. Translated, it gives CASSTGTGGNEKLFF.